This is a list of T cell receptor beta chains from one sample in a study of blood T cells in healthy people across ages. A single record per CDR3 protein comes from TCRdb applying MiXCR to the 5' RACE reads. Here the sample spans about 630,000 distinct CDR3 sequences, around 21% being singletons. The sequenced sample consisted of blood. Every receptor here comes from a man between 65 and 85 years old in good health. Both conserved end residues are part of each CDR3. The order of the fields is clone size, D gene, CDR3 length, V gene, J gene, CDR3 protein, CDR3 DNA. The D gene is left open where the match is weak. Where a row states a size, it is once, few, many or the class of an expanded clone; other rows omit it.

NA	NA	17	TRBV7-8	TRBJ2-5	CASSLSMVLVQEETQYF	TGTGCCAGCAGCTTAAGTATGGTACTAGTTCAGGAAGAGACCCAGTACTTC
many	NA	15	TRBV20-1	TRBJ1-4	CSARESVATNEKLFF	TGCAGTGCCAGGGAGAGCGTTGCAACTAATGAAAAACTGTTTTTT
NA	NA	15	TRBV21-1	TRBJ2-7	CASRTSGRAPYEQYF	TGTGCCAGCCGAACTAGCGGGAGGGCCCCCTACGAGCAGTACTTC
NA	TRBD1	16	TRBV28	TRBJ2-5	CASSTRQGARQETQYF	TGTGCCAGCAGTACAAGACAGGGGGCAAGACAAGAGACCCAGTACTTC
NA	NA	14	TRBV20-1	TRBJ2-1	CSARERPTEGSQFF	TGCAGTGCTAGAGAGAGGCCGACCGAAGGTTCGCAGTTCTTC
few	NA	14	TRBV25-1	TRBJ1-2	CASSAGQLNYGYTF	TGTGCCAGCAGTGCCGGACAGCTTAACTATGGCTACACCTTC
NA	NA	13	TRBV10-3	TRBJ1-3	CAIRTPQGNTIYF	TGTGCCATCAGAACCCCGCAAGGAAACACCATATATTTT
NA	NA	13	TRBV9	TRBJ2-5	CASSVEWWETQYF	TGTGCCAGCAGCGTAGAGTGGTGGGAGACCCAGTACTTC
NA	NA	11	TRBV2	TRBJ1-4	CACALEAKLFF	TGTGCCTGCGCTTTGGAGGCAAAACTGTTTTTT
many	NA	15	TRBV28	TRBJ2-5	CASSPGFGGQETQYF	TGTGCCAGCAGTCCTGGCTTTGGGGGACAAGAGACCCAGTACTTC
few	NA	12	TRBV20-1	TRBJ2-5	CSATKGEETQYF	TGCAGTGCTACTAAAGGGGAAGAGACCCAGTACTTC
NA	NA	13	TRBV6-1	TRBJ2-7	CASSKVLSYEQYF	TGTGCCAGCAGTAAGGTACTCTCCTACGAGCAGTACTTC
NA	NA	13	TRBV5-8	TRBJ2-5	CASSLPPLGTQYF	TGTGCCAGCAGCTTGCCTCCACTGGGGACCCAGTACTTC
NA	TRBD1	13	TRBV6-6	TRBJ2-7	CASSDGQVYEQYF	TGTGCCAGCAGTGACGGACAGGTCTACGAGCAGTACTTC
many	NA	14	TRBV29-1	TRBJ2-5	CSVNAMGNQETQYF	TGCAGCGTTAATGCGATGGGCAACCAAGAGACCCAGTACTTC
few	NA	14	TRBV5-1	TRBJ1-1	CASSAQGIITEAFF	TGCGCCAGCAGCGCACAGGGAATCATCACTGAAGCTTTCTTT
NA	TRBD1	14	TRBV20-1	TRBJ1-2	CSATGGTGVRGYTF	TGCAGTGCTACGGGGGGGACAGGGGTTCGAGGCTACACCTTC
few	NA	18	TRBV5-6	TRBJ2-1	CASSLVRGPGNIYNEQFF	TGTGCCAGCAGCTTGGTGCGGGGACCGGGGAATATATACAATGAGCAGTTCTTC
few	NA	15	TRBV6-2/TRBV6-3	TRBJ2-1	CASRPGRDSYNEQFF	TGTGCCAGCCGCCCTGGGAGGGACAGCTACAATGAGCAGTTCTTC
few	NA	15	TRBV7-3	TRBJ2-7	CASSPGPVSSYEQYF	TGTGCCAGCAGCCCGGGGCCGGTTAGCTCCTACGAGCAGTACTTC
NA	TRBD2	19	TRBV3-1	TRBJ2-1	CASSQATGLVGGPLDEQFF	TGTGCCAGCAGCCAAGCGACGGGACTAGTGGGAGGGCCATTGGATGAGCAGTTCTTC
NA	TRBD2	15	TRBV27	TRBJ2-1	CASSLGVAGDNEQFF	TGTGCCAGCAGTTTAGGAGTAGCGGGGGACAATGAGCAGTTCTTC
NA	NA	15	TRBV6-5	TRBJ2-4	CASSSPQGLENIQYF	TGTGCCAGCAGCAGCCCACAGGGTCTAGAAAACATTCAGTACTTC
NA	NA	15	TRBV6-1	TRBJ2-4	CASSGSSVAKNIQYF	TGTGCCAGCAGTGGGTCGAGCGTAGCCAAAAACATTCAGTACTTC
NA	NA	15	TRBV5-1	TRBJ2-5	CASKLGQGPQETQYF	TGCGCCAGCAAATTGGGGCAGGGCCCCCAAGAGACCCAGTACTTC
NA	TRBD2	14	TRBV5-1	TRBJ2-3	CASRSAGAADTQYF	TGCGCCAGCAGATCAGCGGGAGCGGCAGATACGCAGTATTTT
NA	NA	14	TRBV18	TRBJ1-1	CASSPGGNEVEAFF	TGTGCCAGCTCACCGGGAGGAAACGAAGTTGAAGCTTTCTTT
few	NA	14	TRBV3-1	TRBJ2-5	CASSQKAGRETQYF	TGTGCCAGCAGTCAAAAGGCGGGTAGGGAGACCCAGTACTTC
NA	NA	16	TRBV28	TRBJ2-7	CASIGGVARYNYEQYF	TGTGCCAGCATCGGAGGGGTCGCGCGATACAACTACGAGCAGTACTTC
NA	TRBD1	14	TRBV14	TRBJ1-2	CASSPSRDSYGYTF	TGTGCCAGCAGCCCGTCCCGGGACAGTTATGGCTACACCTTC
NA	TRBD1	14	TRBV20-1	TRBJ2-1	CSAPGQGNYNEQFF	TGCAGTGCGCCGGGACAGGGGAACTACAATGAGCAGTTCTTC
few	NA	13	TRBV20-1	TRBJ2-1	CSASEDSYNEQFF	TGCAGTGCCTCGGAGGACTCCTACAATGAGCAGTTCTTC
NA	TRBD1	13	TRBV29-1	TRBJ1-1	CSVRQGEYTEAFF	TGCAGCGTGAGACAGGGGGAGTACACTGAAGCTTTCTTT
NA	TRBD2	19	TRBV11-2	TRBJ2-1	CASSSGEGLGLALYNEQFF	TGTGCCAGCAGCTCGGGGGAAGGTCTGGGACTAGCCCTCTACAATGAGCAGTTCTTC
NA	TRBD1	14	TRBV28	TRBJ2-7	CASRFRDRLYEQYF	TGTGCCAGCAGATTCCGGGACAGACTCTACGAGCAGTACTTC
many	NA	14	TRBV3-1	TRBJ2-5	CASSQVAGRETQYF	TGTGCCAGCAGCCAAGTCGCGGGTCGGGAGACCCAGTACTTC
NA	NA	15	TRBV7-3	TRBJ1-1	CASSLQGIPNTEAFF	TGTGCCAGCAGCCTCCAGGGGATCCCGAACACTGAAGCTTTCTTT
NA	NA	15	TRBV7-9	TRBJ1-4	CASSLAVGENEKLFF	TGTGCCAGCAGCTTAGCTGTGGGGGAGAATGAAAAACTGTTTTTT